Listed below are T cell receptor beta chains from one sample, sequenced in a study of cytomegalovirus exposure and HLA in healthy donors. Here immunoSEQ multiplex PCR was the method, and the copy in TCRdb shows in-frame clones only, minus some. The repertoire consists of 110,000 to 150,000 clones, with roughly three quarters occurring once and the leading ten covering 2.5% to 3%. Sequencing was carried out using PBMCs. These receptors originate from a female donor in good health and CMV-seronegative. Each CDR3 is given with its conserved first and last residue. The order of the fields is CDR3 protein, CDR3 DNA, J gene, D gene, clone size, V gene. A D gene is named only where the DNA matches it firmly. Clone size, where shown, is once, few, many, or a class for clones that have expanded.

CDR3 protein: CASARQGVGNEKLFF
CDR3 DNA: TGTGCCTCAGCGAGGCAGGGGGTTGGAAATGAAAAACTGTTTTTT
J gene: TRBJ1-4
D gene: TRBD1
clone size: -
V gene: TRBV30

CDR3 protein: CASSELADTDTQYF
CDR3 DNA: TGTGCCAGCAGTGAACTAGCGGACACAGATACGCAGTATTTT
J gene: TRBJ2-3
D gene: TRBD2
clone size: -
V gene: TRBV6-1

CDR3 protein: CASSPPGAYEQYF
CDR3 DNA: TGTGCCAGCTCACCCCCAGGGGCCTACGAGCAGTACTTC
J gene: TRBJ2-7
D gene: -
clone size: -
V gene: TRBV18

CDR3 protein: CASSLWDTPNTGELFF
CDR3 DNA: TGCGCCAGCAGCTTATGGGACACACCGAACACCGGGGAGCTGTTTTTT
J gene: TRBJ2-2
D gene: -
clone size: once
V gene: TRBV5-1

CDR3 protein: CASSPVGQGSSYNEQFF
CDR3 DNA: TGTGCCAGCTCACCGGTAGGGCAGGGGAGCTCCTACAATGAGCAGTTCTTC
J gene: TRBJ2-1
D gene: -
clone size: -
V gene: TRBV18

CDR3 protein: CASRPTRSNTGELFF
CDR3 DNA: TGTGCCAGTAGGCCCACTAGGTCTAACACCGGGGAGCTGTTTTTT
J gene: TRBJ2-2
D gene: -
clone size: few
V gene: TRBV19

CDR3 protein: CASSVYSSTGELFF
CDR3 DNA: TGTGCCAGCAGCGTTTACAGTTCCACCGGGGAGCTGTTTTTT
J gene: TRBJ2-2
D gene: -
clone size: -
V gene: TRBV7-8

CDR3 protein: CASSVGLAGGADNEQFF
CDR3 DNA: TGTGCCAGCAGCGTAGGACTAGCGGGGGGCGCCGACAATGAGCAGTTCTTC
J gene: TRBJ2-1
D gene: TRBD2
clone size: -
V gene: TRBV9

CDR3 protein: CASSYSDQGQVRNGYTF
CDR3 DNA: TGTGCCAGCAGCTATAGTGACCAAGGACAGGTTCGAAATGGCTACACCTTC
J gene: TRBJ1-2
D gene: TRBD1
clone size: -
V gene: TRBV11-2

CDR3 protein: CASSHRYPNYGYTF
CDR3 DNA: TGTGCCAGCAGCCACCGGTATCCTAACTATGGCTACACCTTC
J gene: TRBJ1-2
D gene: -
clone size: -
V gene: TRBV5-6

CDR3 protein: CASSLTGESYNEQFF
CDR3 DNA: TGTGCCAGCAGTTTGACAGGGGAAAGCTACAATGAGCAGTTCTTC
J gene: TRBJ2-1
D gene: TRBD1
clone size: -
V gene: TRBV6-1

CDR3 protein: CASSLAGGWGDEQYF
CDR3 DNA: TGCGCCAGCAGCTTGGCGGGGGGGTGGGGCGACGAGCAGTACTTC
J gene: TRBJ2-7
D gene: TRBD2
clone size: few
V gene: TRBV5-1

CDR3 protein: CASSLNRAEQYF
CDR3 DNA: TGTGCCAGCAGCTTAAACAGGGCCGAGCAGTACTTC
J gene: TRBJ2-7
D gene: -
clone size: once
V gene: TRBV7-4

CDR3 protein: CASSIGGGDDYGATNEKLFF
CDR3 DNA: TGTGCCAGTAGTATAGGCGGAGGGGATGACTATGGCGCAACTAATGAAAAACTGTTTTTT
J gene: TRBJ1-4
D gene: -
clone size: -
V gene: TRBV19

CDR3 protein: CASNPRGENTEAFF
CDR3 DNA: TGTGCCAGCAACCCCAGGGGTGAGAACACTGAAGCTTTCTTT
J gene: TRBJ1-1
D gene: -
clone size: -
V gene: TRBV28

CDR3 protein: CASSRTASSGNTIYF
CDR3 DNA: TGTGCCAGCAGTAGGACAGCCTCCTCTGGAAACACCATATATTTT
J gene: TRBJ1-3
D gene: -
clone size: -
V gene: TRBV2

CDR3 protein: CASSSGLPGGNQPQHF
CDR3 DNA: TGTGCCAGTAGTTCAGGACTCCCGGGAGGCAATCAGCCCCAGCATTTT
J gene: TRBJ1-5
D gene: -
clone size: once
V gene: TRBV19

CDR3 protein: CATSRDLSRAEGYPF
CDR3 DNA: TGTGCCACCAGCAGAGATCTAAGCAGGGCTGAAGGCTACCCCTTC
J gene: TRBJ1-2
D gene: -
clone size: once
V gene: TRBV15

CDR3 protein: CASTADSYSGNTIYF
CDR3 DNA: TGTGCCAGCACCGCCGACAGTTACTCCGGAAACACCATATATTTT
J gene: TRBJ1-3
D gene: -
clone size: -
V gene: TRBV6-1

CDR3 protein: CASSLGQGNQPQHF
CDR3 DNA: TGTGCCAGCAGCCTTGGACAGGGCAATCAGCCCCAGCATTTT
J gene: TRBJ1-5
D gene: TRBD1
clone size: few
V gene: TRBV2

CDR3 protein: CASGLLAGGYEQYF
CDR3 DNA: TGTGCCAGCGGACTATTAGCGGGAGGCTACGAGCAGTACTTC
J gene: TRBJ2-7
D gene: TRBD2
clone size: -
V gene: TRBV28

CDR3 protein: CASRRTGESEEAFF
CDR3 DNA: TGTGCCAGTAGGAGGACAGGGGAGTCCGAAGAAGCTTTCTTT
J gene: TRBJ1-1
D gene: TRBD1
clone size: -
V gene: TRBV19